The clone carrying this T cell receptor beta chain was detected only once. CDR1 and CDR2 from the germline V gene are KGHDR and SFDVKD. V was shortened by 7 bases and J by 5 bases, with 14 bases between the two germline ends. This CDR3 has 13 amino acids. Original data processing: Estimation of nucleated cell counts relied on the amplification of reference gene primers. TCRdb keeps only in-frame clones here, not all; method: immunoSEQ multiplex PCR. V, J and clone size reflect that table, while D and trimming were determined from the DNA. The sample has 350,000 or so clones; 90% are singletons. The sample originates from a study of blood T cell repertoires in COVID-19.

This TCR derives from a man between 18 and 29 years old with active or convalescent COVID-19. This chain links TRBV24-1 with TRBJ2-7, with D perhaps TRBD1 (6 bases). Sequencing input: peripheral blood. CDR3 bases: TGTGCCACCAGGGACAGTACTATGGACGAGCAGTACTTC. It yields the protein CATRDSTMDEQYF.